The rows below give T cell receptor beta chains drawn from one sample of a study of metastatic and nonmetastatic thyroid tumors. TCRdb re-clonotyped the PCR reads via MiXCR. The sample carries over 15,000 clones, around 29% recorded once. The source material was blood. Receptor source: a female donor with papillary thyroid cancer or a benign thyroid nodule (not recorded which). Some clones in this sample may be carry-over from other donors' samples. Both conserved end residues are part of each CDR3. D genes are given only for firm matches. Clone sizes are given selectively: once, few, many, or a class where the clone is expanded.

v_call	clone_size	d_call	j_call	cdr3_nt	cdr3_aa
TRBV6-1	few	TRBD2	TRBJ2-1	TGTGCCAGCAGTGAACTGACTAGCGGGAGAAAGAACAATGAGCAGTTCTTC	CASSELTSGRKNNEQFF
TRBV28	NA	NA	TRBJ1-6	TGTGCCAGCAGTTTCGGGCCAGATAATTCACCCCTCCACTTT	CASSFGPDNSPLHF
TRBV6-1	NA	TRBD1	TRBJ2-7	TGTGCCAGCACCTGGGACAGGACTTCGGGGCAGTACTTC	CASTWDRTSGQYF
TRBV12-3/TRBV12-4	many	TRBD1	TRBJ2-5	TGTGCCAGCAGTGGCTCCGGGACAGGGCCGTTTCCAGAGACCCAGTACTTC	CASSGSGTGPFPETQYF
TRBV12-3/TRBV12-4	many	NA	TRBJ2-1	TGTGCCATTCTGCCGGGCCCCTACAATGAGCAGTTCTTC	CAILPGPYNEQFF
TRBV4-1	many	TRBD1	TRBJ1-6	TGCGCCAGCAGCCAAGATACAGGGGGATATAATTCACCCCTCCACTTT	CASSQDTGGYNSPLHF
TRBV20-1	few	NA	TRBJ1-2	TGCAGTGCTAGTGGGGGGGACGGCTACACCTTC	CSASGGDGYTF
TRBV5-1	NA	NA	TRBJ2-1	TGCGCCAGCAGCTCGGGCGGGGCCACGAGTACCTACAATGAGCAGTTCTTC	CASSSGGATSTYNEQFF
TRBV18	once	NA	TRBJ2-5	TGTGCCAGCTCACCACCGCAAGAGACCCAGTACTTC	CASSPPQETQYF
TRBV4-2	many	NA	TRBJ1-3	TGTGCCAGCAGCCAGGGGGGGACGGAAGGAAACACCATATATTTT	CASSQGGTEGNTIYF
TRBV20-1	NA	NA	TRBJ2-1	TGCAGTGCTAGAGATGGGCGGGAAAACAATGAGCAGTTCTTC	CSARDGRENNEQFF
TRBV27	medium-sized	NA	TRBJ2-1	TGTGCCAGCAGTTTATTCCGGCAGGGAATCGAGCAGTTCTTC	CASSLFRQGIEQFF
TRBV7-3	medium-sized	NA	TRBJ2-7	TGTGCCAGCAGCTTCGGACCGGGCTCCTACGAGCAGTACTTC	CASSFGPGSYEQYF
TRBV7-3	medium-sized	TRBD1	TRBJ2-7	TGTGCCAGCAGCCCCGGGACAGGGTCCTACGAGCAGTACTTC	CASSPGTGSYEQYF
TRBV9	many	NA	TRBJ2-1	TGTGCCAGCAGCGTAGCTTGGAACCAGGAGGGGAATGAGCAGTTCTTC	CASSVAWNQEGNEQFF
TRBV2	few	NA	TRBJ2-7	TGTGCCAGCAGCGTAGGACACATCCTCGGAGAGCAGTACTTC	CASSVGHILGEQYF
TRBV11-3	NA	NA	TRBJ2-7	TGTGCCAGCAGCTTAGTGGGGCAGGGCCCCTACGAGCAGTACTTC	CASSLVGQGPYEQYF
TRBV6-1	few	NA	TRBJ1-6	TGTGCCAGCAGTGCGGGGCTCGATTCACCCCTCCACTTT	CASSAGLDSPLHF
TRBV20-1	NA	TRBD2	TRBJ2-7	TGCAGTGCTAGAGATAGAACTAGCGGGAGATACGAGCAGTACTTC	CSARDRTSGRYEQYF
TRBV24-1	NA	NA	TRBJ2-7	TGTGCCACCAGTGATTTGGTGCAGTTCAAGCAGTACTTT	CATSDLVQFKQYF
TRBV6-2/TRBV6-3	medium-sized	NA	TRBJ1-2	TGTGCCAGCAGCTTAAGCCGGGGAAGCTATGGCTACACCTTC	CASSLSRGSYGYTF
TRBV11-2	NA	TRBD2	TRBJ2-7	TGTGCCAGCAGCTTATCATTCGGGACGAGCGGGAGGATCAACGAGCAGTACTTC	CASSLSFGTSGRINEQYF
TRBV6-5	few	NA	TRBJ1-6	TGTGCCAGCAGTTACTCAAATTCACCCCTCCACTTT	CASSYSNSPLHF
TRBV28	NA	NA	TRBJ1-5	TGTGCCAGCAGTTTGAGGGGCGCTCAAGGCAATCAGCCCCAGCATTTT	CASSLRGAQGNQPQHF
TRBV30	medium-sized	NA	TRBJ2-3	TGTGCCTGGAGTCCGGGCGGGGCCCTCACAGATACGCAGTATTTT	CAWSPGGALTDTQYF
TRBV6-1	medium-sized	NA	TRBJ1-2	TGTGCCAGCAGTGACACAGGGAAAGACTATGGCTACACCTTC	CASSDTGKDYGYTF
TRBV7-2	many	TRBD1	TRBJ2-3	TGTGCCAGCAGCTTAGGGGGACAGGGGACAGATACGCAGTATTTT	CASSLGGQGTDTQYF
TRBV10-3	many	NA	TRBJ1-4	TGTGCCATCAGTGAGTCTGGGACAAACGAAAAACTGTTTTTT	CAISESGTNEKLFF
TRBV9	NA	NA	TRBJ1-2	TGTGCCAGCAGCGTAGAACCCCGGGACACCGGAAACTCTGGCTACACCTTC	CASSVEPRDTGNSGYTF
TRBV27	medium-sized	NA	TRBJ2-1	TGTGCCAGCAGACGGAGGGAAAATGAGCAGTTCTTC	CASRRRENEQFF
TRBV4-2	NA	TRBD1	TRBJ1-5	TGTGCCAGCAGCCGCGTCGGGACAGGGGAACAGCCCCAGCATTTT	CASSRVGTGEQPQHF
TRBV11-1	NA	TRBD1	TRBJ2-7	TGTGCCAGCAGCTTAGAGGGTACCGGGACAGTCTACGAGCAGTACTTC	CASSLEGTGTVYEQYF
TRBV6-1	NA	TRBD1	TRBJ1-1	TGTGCCAGCAGCCTAATTGACAGGGGGACTGAAGCTTTCTTT	CASSLIDRGTEAFF
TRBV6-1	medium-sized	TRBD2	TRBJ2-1	TGTGCCAGCACCCCTCGGGGCGGGGGGAGAAATGAGCAGTTCTTC	CASTPRGGGRNEQFF
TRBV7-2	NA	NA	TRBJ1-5	TGTGACAGCAGCCAGGGGACGGGTTTTCAGCCCCAGAATTTT	CDSSQGTGFQPQNF
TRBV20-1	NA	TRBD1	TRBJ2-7	TGCAGTGCAAAGAGGGGGCAGTACGAGCAGTACTTC	CSAKRGQYEQYF
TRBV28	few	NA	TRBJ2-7	TGTGCCAGCAGGTCACAGGGAAGGGTGTCCTACGAGCAGTACTTC	CASRSQGRVSYEQYF
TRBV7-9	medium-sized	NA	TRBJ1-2	TGTGCCAGCAGCTACTGGTATGGCTACACCTTC	CASSYWYGYTF
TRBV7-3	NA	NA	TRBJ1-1	TGTGCCAGCAGTTCCAGGGGTGGGGGACAAACTGAAGCTTTCTTT	CASSSRGGGQTEAFF
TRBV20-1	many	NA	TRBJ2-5	TGCAGTGCTAGAGATTTGTATCAGGGGATAGAGACCCAGTACTTC	CSARDLYQGIETQYF
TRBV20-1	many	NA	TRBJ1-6	TGCAGTGCGGGGAAAGGGCCCAGGGGTTCACCTCTCCACTTT	CSAGKGPRGSPLHF
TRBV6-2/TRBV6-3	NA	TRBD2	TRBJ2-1	TGTGCCAGCACCGGGACTAGCGAATACAATGAGCAGTTCTTC	CASTGTSEYNEQFF
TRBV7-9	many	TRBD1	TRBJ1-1	TGTGCCAGCCTACCAGGGGGGGGCCCTGAAGCTTTCTTT	CASLPGGGPEAFF
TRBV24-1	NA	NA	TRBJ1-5	TGTGCCACCAGTTCCGAGGGGAGGCAGCCCCAGCATTTT	CATSSEGRQPQHF
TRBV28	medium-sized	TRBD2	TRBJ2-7	TGTGCCAGCAGCTCCTCCGGGACTAGCGGGAATGAGCAGTACTTC	CASSSSGTSGNEQYF
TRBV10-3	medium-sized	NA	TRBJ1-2	TGTGCCATCAGGGATATGGGGGGGGACAACTATGGCTACACCTTC	CAIRDMGGDNYGYTF
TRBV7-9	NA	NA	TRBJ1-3	TGTGCCAGCAGCTTAAGTATTGAAAACACCATATATTTT	CASSLSIENTIYF
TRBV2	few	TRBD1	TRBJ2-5	TGTGCCAGCAGCGCGACAGGGTGGCGTCAAGAGACCCAGTACTTC	CASSATGWRQETQYF
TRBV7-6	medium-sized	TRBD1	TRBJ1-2	TGTGCCAGCAGCCCGTGGGGGGCGGGACAGGGAGAGGATGGCTACACCTTC	CASSPWGAGQGEDGYTF
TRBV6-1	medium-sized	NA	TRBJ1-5	TGTGCCAGCAGTGCGCAGAGCAATCAGCCCCAGCATTTT	CASSAQSNQPQHF
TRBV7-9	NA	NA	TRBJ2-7	TGTGCCAGCAGCCCCAACACGAACTACGAGCAGTACTTC	CASSPNTNYEQYF
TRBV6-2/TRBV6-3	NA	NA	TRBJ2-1	TGTGCCAGCAGTTACTCGAGGGGGGCGAAGCGGAGCTCCTACAATGAGCAGTTCTTC	CASSYSRGAKRSSYNEQFF
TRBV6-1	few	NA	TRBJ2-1	TGTGCCAGCACCGGGTACAACAATGATCAGTTCTTC	CASTGYNNDQFF
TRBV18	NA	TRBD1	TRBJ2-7	TGTGCCAGCTCCGCGGGACAGGGGGCGACCGAGCAGTACTTC	CASSAGQGATEQYF